This T cell receptor (beta chain) was profiled in a study of blood T cell repertoires in COVID-19. Study context: Specimens from acute and convalescent COVID-19 originated in the United States, Italy and Spain.

There are 14 residues in the CDR3. The germline V gene has CDR1 SGHRS and CDR2 YFSETQ. V was pared by 6 bases and J by 5 bases, with 6 bases of the junction left unmatched. In the original analysis: Reference gene primer amplification gave nucleated cell count estimates. The data were produced by immunoSEQ multiplex PCR, yet TCRdb's version contains in-frame clones alone and is incomplete. V and J calls plus clone size are reproduced from that table; the DNA served to infer D and trimming. The data hold more than 250,000 clones, with around 87% observed a single time. The clonotype was recovered from a man aged 50-59 years with active or convalescent COVID-19. The sequencing sample was made of peripheral blood. The chain links TRBV5-1 to TRBJ2-2, with 8 bases aligning to TRBD1. CDR3 residues: CASTRTGRTGELFF. CDR3 in DNA: TGCGCCAGCACCCGGACAGGGAGGACCGGGGAGCTGTTTTTT.